The 20 T cell receptor beta chains in this list originate from one sample, sequenced in a study of cytomegalovirus exposure and HLA in healthy donors. TCRdb's table, derived via immunoSEQ multiplex PCR, lists solely in-frame clones and lacks some. The table records just under 75,000 clones, 94% of them present only once. The specimen was PBMCs. These receptors all come from a woman aged 18-29 years in good health and CMV-seropositive.

In nucleotides, the CDR3 is TGTGCCAGCATCCGTGACGGAGGGTTGGACTACACCTTC. This encodes CASIRDGGLDYTF. The J gene is TRBJ1-2, the V gene TRBV2, with D unresolved. The ends were cut back, 7 bases at V and 10 bases at J, with 19 bases in the middle. This CDR3 spans 13 amino acids. Looked up from germline, CDR1 is SNHLY and CDR2 is FYNNEI. Full variable domain (remainder filled in from reference TRBV2 and TRBJ1-2): EPEVTQTPSHQVTQMGQEVILRCVPISNHLYFYWYRQILGQKVEFLVSFYNNEISEKSEIFDDQFSVERPDGSNFTLKIRSTKLEDSAMYFCASIRDGGLDYTFGSGTRLTVV.

The chain carries TRBV28 and TRBJ1-3; perhaps TRBD1 as D (5 bases). V shed 3 bases and J shed 2 bases, with 8 bases lying between them. The CDR3 length is 14 residues. The germline V gene encodes CDR1 MDHEN and CDR2 SYDVKM. CDR3 sequence: CASSFQGTGNTIYF. The DNA for the CDR3 is TGTGCCAGCAGTTTCCAGGGAACTGGAAACACCATATATTTT.

This clone has a single count. The chain has TRBV13 and TRBJ1-1; TRBD1 is a possible D gene (6 bases). Trimming shortened V by 1 base and J by 5 bases, and 20 bases separated the two germline ends. Germline lookup yields CDR1 PRHDT and CDR2 FYEKMQ (reference sequence). The CDR3 runs to 17 residues. The CDR3 here is CASSLEILRGAYTEAFF. In nucleotides, the CDR3 is TGTGCCAGCAGCTTAGAGATTTTACGGGGGGCTTATACTGAAGCTTTCTTT.

This chain joins TRBV7-2 and TRBJ2-3, with TRBD2 matching 8 bases. Looked up from germline, CDR1 is SGHTA and CDR2 is FQGNSA. This CDR3 is built from 15 residues. Unmatched junction bases numbered 4, after V lost 5 bases and J lost 0 bases. The chain's CDR3 is CASSKTSGSTDTQYF. The CDR3 region has the DNA TGTGCCAGCAGCAAAACTAGCGGAAGCACAGATACGCAGTATTTT.

Here the CDR3 reads CASSLVGGVGYNEQFF. DNA for the CDR3: TGCGCCAGCAGCTTGGTGGGCGGGGTCGGGTACAATGAGCAGTTCTTC. J is TRBJ2-1 and V is TRBV5-1; D might be TRBD2 (6 bases). V was trimmed by 0 bases and J by 4 bases, leaving 14 bases between them. The germline gives CDR1 SGHRS, CDR2 YFSETQ. The CDR3 covers 16 residues.

The chain joins TRBV7-3 to TRBJ2-3; 9 bases line up with TRBD2. This CDR3 has 17 residues. Germline V CDR1 and CDR2: SGHTA, FQGTGA. J was trimmed by 2 bases and V by 1 base; bases with no gene match: 7. The CDR3 reads CASSLKRAGGNTDTQYF. As DNA, the CDR3 is TGTGCCAGCAGCTTAAAGCGAGCGGGAGGAAACACAGATACGCAGTATTTT.

V gene TRBV7-6 combines with J gene TRBJ2-1; 8 positions match TRBD2. The trim removed 1 base at V and 3 bases at J, leaving 5 bases unmatched. The CDR3 length is 16 residues. Germline assignment: CDR1 SGHVS and CDR2 FNYEAQ. The DNA for the CDR3 is TGTGCCAGCAGCTTAGTCAGACTAGCGAGCTACAATGAGCAGTTCTTC. Its translation is CASSLVRLASYNEQFF.

The chain uses TRBV5-3 and TRBJ2-5, with D maybe TRBD1 (6 bases). TRBV5-3 is an ORF for which the function is uncertain. This CDR3 is 16 amino acids long. V was cut by 6 bases and J by 1 base, with 19 bases left in between. In DNA form, the CDR3 reads TGTGCCAGAAAGAGGACAGTCGGTTGCCCCCAAGAGACCCAGTACTTC. Translating it yields CARKRTVGCPQETQYF.

The chain is built from TRBV5-5 and TRBJ1-4, with 10 bases matching TRBD1. Trimming at V came to 5 bases and at J to 8 bases, leaving 6 bases not matched to a gene. The germline gives CDR1 SGHKS, CDR2 YYEKEE (reference sequence). The length of the CDR3 is 14 residues. CDR3 in DNA: TGTGCCAGCAGTTTATGGACAGGGGGAGAAAAACTGTTTTTT. Its translation is CASSLWTGGEKLFF.

V usage is TRBV6-1 and J usage is TRBJ1-1, with D possibly being TRBD1 (6 bases). Germline V lookup: CDR1 MNHNS, CDR2 SASEGT. CDR3 length equals 11 residues. The ends were cut back, 7 bases at V and 7 bases at J, with 10 bases in the middle. Here the CDR3 reads CASTLTGEAFF. The CDR3 DNA follows: TGTGCCAGCACCCTGACAGGTGAAGCTTTCTTT.

This rearrangement joins TRBV28 to TRBJ2-1, with TRBD1 identical over 10 bases. Germline V gene lookup returns CDR1 MDHEN and CDR2 SYDVKM. CDR3 size: 17 residues. V was pared by 5 bases and J by 6 bases, with 13 bases of the junction left unmatched. CDR3 bases: TGTGCCAGCAGTATGGCTTTGGGGACAGGGGATTCCAATGAGCAGTTCTTC. Translation gives CASSMALGTGDSNEQFF.

The chain carries TRBV27 and TRBJ2-1, with a weak D call TRBD2 (5 bases). V was pared by 3 bases and J by 8 bases, with 8 bases between. The germline gives CDR1 MNHEY, CDR2 SMNVEV (reference sequence). The CDR3 runs to 12 residues. Here the CDR3 DNA reads TGTGCCAGCAGTTTGTGGGGAGATGAGCAGTTCTTC. Translating gives CASSLWGDEQFF.

Concerning this clone itself: At one boundary the junction diverges from the germline segment, which might be a read error. The chain uses TRBV7-2 and TRBJ1-5, with 8 bases identical to TRBD1. CDR3 size: 15 residues. Germline V gene sequence: CDR1 SGHTA, CDR2 FQGNSA. The CDR3 loop reads CASSPRGGTGRSPYW. In DNA form, the CDR3 reads TGTGCCAGCAGCCCTAGGGGGGGGACAGGACGATCCCCTTATTGG.

This clone is a singleton in its sample. The V gene is TRBV5-4, the J gene TRBJ2-3, with TRBD2 identical over 12 bases. V lost 4 bases and J lost 4; bases outside the gene matches: 7. There are 16 residues in the CDR3. The germline gives CDR1 SGHNT, CDR2 YYREEE (reference sequence). The CDR3 region is CASSLGLAGPPDTQYF. CDR3 coding DNA: TGTGCCAGCAGCCTCGGACTAGCGGGACCCCCAGATACGCAGTATTTT.

J is TRBJ2-2 and V is TRBV4-3; 7 bases match TRBD1. Germline CDR1 reads LGHNA; CDR2 reads YSLEER. The CDR3 has 16 residues. V trimming: 1 base; J trimming: 5 bases; junction bases outside the gene matches: 7. CDR3 bases: TGCGCCAGCAGCCAAGCAGCGACAGGGCGTACCGGGGAGCTGTTTTTT. Translating it yields CASSQAATGRTGELFF.

The J gene is TRBJ2-1, the V gene TRBV5-1, with D possibly TRBD1 on 6 matching bases. Germline CDR1 and CDR2: SGHRS and YFSETQ. The CDR3 runs 12 residues. V shed 8 bases and J shed 4 bases, with 10 bases lying between them. The CDR3, as DNA: TGCGCCAGTTCTACAGGGTACAATGAGCAGTTCTTC. Encoded protein: CASSTGYNEQFF. Full variable domain (remainder filled in from reference TRBV5-1 and TRBJ2-1): KAGVTQTPRYLIKTRGQQVTLSCSPISGHRSVSWYQQTPGQGLQFLFEYFSETQRNKGNFPGRFSGRQFSNSRSEMNVSTLELGDSALYLCASSTGYNEQFFGPGTRLTVL.

This rearrangement joins TRBV30 to TRBJ2-5; 11 bases match TRBD2. In germline, CDR1 is GTSNPN, CDR2 SVGIG (reference sequence). The CDR3 extends over 13 amino acids. V dropped 3 bases and J dropped 4; count of bases not matched to a gene: 1. This CDR3 is CAWRTSGIETQYF. The CDR3 bases are TGTGCCTGGAGGACTAGCGGGATAGAGACCCAGTACTTC.

V is TRBV6-1 and J is TRBJ2-3, with D possibly matching TRBD2 (5 bases). Germline V gene sequence: CDR1 MNHNS, CDR2 SASEGT. Trimming took off 6 bases at V and 1 base at J, with 14 bases between the two ends. The CDR3 consists of 15 residues. The CDR3 DNA reads as TGTGCCAGCAGCATAGAAGCGGCAGGCACAGATACGCAGTATTTT. Encoded protein: CASSIEAAGTDTQYF.

This chain links TRBV28 with TRBJ1-5; possibly TRBD1 for D (5 bases). Per the germline V gene, CDR1 is MDHEN and CDR2 is SYDVKM. The germline V and J ends were trimmed by 8 bases and 0 bases, with 20 bases remaining between them. CDR3 size: 17 residues. CDR3 protein: CASSSGPGQYSNQPQHF. The DNA for the CDR3 is TGTGCCAGCTCCTCCGGGCCCGGACAATATAGCAATCAGCCCCAGCATTTT. Full variable domain (rest looked up from reference TRBV28 and TRBJ1-5): DVKVTQSSRYLVKRTGEKVFLECVQDMDHENMFWYRQDPGLGLRLIYFSYDVKMKEKGDIPEGYSVSREKKERFSLILESASTNQTSMYLCASSSGPGQYSNQPQHFGDGTRLSIL.

This chain joins TRBV5-1 and TRBJ1-3; 8 bases agree with TRBD1. CDR1 is SGHRS and CDR2 is YFSETQ in the germline V gene. Germline trimming cut 4 bases from V and 3 bases from J; bases unmatched to any gene: 6. The CDR3 is made up of 15 amino acids. The CDR3 nucleotides read TGCGCCAGCAGCCACGACAGGGGAGGTGGAAACACCATATATTTT. Amino acid sequence: CASSHDRGGGNTIYF.